This entry lists 27 T cell receptor beta chains sequenced from one sample in a study of breast tumors, draining lymph nodes, adjacent tissues. TCRdb re-derived calls from the multiplex PCR reads in MiXCR, one entry per CDR3 protein. The data hold about 52,000 distinct CDR3 sequences, with under 45% observed a single time. The sample consisted of breast tumor tissue. The receptor set was obtained from a female donor with breast cancer. Some clones in this sample may be carry-over from other donors' samples.

V gene TRBV6-5 combines with J gene TRBJ2-1; 9 bases match TRBD2. V lost 5 bases and J lost 7; bases outside the gene matches: 9. The CDR3 is 15 residues long. Per germline, CDR1 MNHEY and CDR2 SVGAGI. The CDR3 reads CASSHLSGSFNEQFF. The CDR3 DNA reads as TGTGCCAGCAGTCACCTTAGCGGGAGTTTTAATGAGCAGTTCTTC.

V gene TRBV29-1 combines with J gene TRBJ1-2; TRBD1 aligns across 8 bases. CDR1 is SQVTM, CDR2 ANQGSEA, per germline. This CDR3 contains 13 residues. The junction had 7 bases not matched to a gene; V was cut back by 5 bases and J by 5 bases. In nucleotides, the CDR3 is TGCAGCGTTACCGGGACAGGAGAGTATGGCTACACCTTC. Protein: CSVTGTGEYGYTF. Drawing the rest from reference TRBV29-1 and TRBJ1-2, the complete variable domain is SAVISQKPSRDICQRGTSLTIQCQVDSQVTMMFWYRQQPGQSLTLIATANQGSEATYESGFVIDKFPISRPNLTFSTLTVSNMSPEDSSIYLCSVTGTGEYGYTFGSGTRLTVV.

The chain is built from TRBV20-1 and TRBJ2-7; D perhaps matches TRBD1 (5 bases). The ends were cut back, 6 bases at V and 0 bases at J, with 18 bases in the middle. There are 15 residues in the CDR3. The V gene's germline CDR1 is DFQATT and CDR2 SNEGSKA (reference sequence). CDR3 coding DNA: TGCAGTGCCAGCAGCCAGGGCGGAAGCTCCTACGAGCAGTACTTC. Protein sequence: CSASSQGGSSYEQYF.

This clonotype was seen ten or more times. The gene calls are TRBV30 and TRBJ2-2; D uncertain. Germline CDR1 reads GTSNPN; CDR2 reads SVGIG (reference sequence). There are 19 residues in the CDR3. Trimming took 3 bases from V and 7 from J, leaving 30 bases between them. In DNA, the CDR3 is TGTGCCTGGAGGATACCCCCTTTGTTTAGGACCCATCCCGACGGGGAGCTGTTTTTT. Amino acids: CAWRIPPLFRTHPDGELFF. Combining the CDR3 with reference TRBV30 and TRBJ2-2 gives the whole variable domain SQTIHQWPATLVQPVGSPLSLECTVEGTSNPNLYWYRQAAGRGLQLLFYSVGIGQISSEVPQNLSASRPQDRQFILSSKKLLLSDSGFYLCAWRIPPLFRTHPDGELFFGEGSRLTVL.

The chain links TRBV7-2 to TRBJ2-1; D gene unclear. Germline V CDR1 and CDR2: SGHTA, FQGNSA. The CDR3 covers 15 residues. V shed 4 bases and J shed 8 bases, with 18 bases lying between them. In nucleotides, the CDR3 is TGTGCCAGCAGCTCAAAGCTATCATCATACGATGAGCAGTTCTTC. It codes for CASSSKLSSYDEQFF.

This clonotype was counted at least ten times. The chain recombines TRBV12-3 or TRBV12-4 with TRBJ1-3; unclear D gene. V was clipped by 10 bases and J by 4 bases, with 11 bases between them. CDR3 length equals 12 residues. The CDR3 spells CATKTAGNTIYF. The CDR3 DNA sequence: TGTGCCACCAAAACCGCCGGAAACACCATATATTTT.

In its sample, this clonotype was seen many times. At one end, the junction sequence differs from germline, possibly due to a read error. The V gene is TRBV10-3, the J gene TRBJ2-7; D gene uncertain. The CDR3 is made up of 12 amino acids. In germline, CDR1 is ENHRY, CDR2 SYGVKD. The CDR3 DNA follows: TGTGCCATCAGTGAGGGGGAAGTGGGCCTTGACTTC. Protein product: CAISEGEVGLDF.

The table lists this clonotype with many counts. The J gene is TRBJ1-5, the V gene TRBV3-1; D is possibly TRBD1 (5 bases). Germline CDR1 and CDR2: LGHDT and YNNKEL (reference sequence). The CDR3 is made up of 15 amino acids. Trimming pared 2 bases from V and 9 bases from J, leaving 17 bases between. In DNA, the CDR3 is TGTGCCAGCAGCCAATTTCCCGGGACCTCTGGGCCCCAGCATTTT. It encodes CASSQFPGTSGPQHF. Full variable domain (remainder filled in from reference TRBV3-1 and TRBJ1-5): DTAVSQTPKYLVTQMGNDKSIKCEQNLGHDTMYWYKQDSKKFLKIMFSYNNKELIINETVPNRFSPKSPDKAHLNLHINSLELGDSAVYFCASSQFPGTSGPQHFGDGTRLSIL.

This clonotype has ten or more counts. The chain employs TRBV20-1 and TRBJ1-6; D remains unclear. The CDR3 runs to 14 residues. Germline CDR1 reads DFQATT; CDR2 reads SNEGSKA (reference sequence). Trimming stripped 1 base from V and 8 bases from J, with 12 bases between. This CDR3 reads CSARGTEEDSPLHF. The CDR3, as DNA: TGCAGTGCTAGAGGGACGGAAGAGGATTCACCCCTCCACTTT.

This clonotype has ten or more counts. The chain recombines TRBV5-6 with TRBJ1-2, with D unclear. CDR1 and CDR2 (germline): SGHDT, YYEEEE. The CDR3 has 18 amino acids. Trimming stripped 1 base from V and 1 base from J, with 20 bases between. The CDR3 DNA reads as TGTGCCAGCAGCTTGTTAGTTTTCCTGACGGAAGATAACTATGGCTACACCTTC. Protein sequence: CASSLLVFLTEDNYGYTF.

This clonotype was observed once. V and J are TRBV15 and TRBJ2-7; 8 bases are shared with TRBD2. The CDR3 is 15 amino acids. The V and J ends lost 4 bases and 0 bases, in that order; junction bases with no gene match: 5. CDR1 and CDR2 (germline): LNHNV, YYDKDF (reference sequence). This CDR3 reads CATSTAGTSSYEQYF. Written as DNA, the CDR3 is TGTGCCACCAGCACCGCCGGGACTAGCTCCTACGAGCAGTACTTC.

Ten or more counts support this clonotype. The CDR3: CASSLVRGYTDTQYF. CDR3 DNA sequence: TGTGCCAGCAGCTTAGTCAGGGGCTACACAGATACGCAGTATTTT. The V gene is TRBV7-9, the J gene TRBJ2-3, with D tentatively TRBD1 (6 bases). Germline CDR1 is SEHNR and CDR2 is FQNEAQ (reference sequence). The CDR3 has 15 residues. The V gene lost 1 base and the J gene lost 2 bases, with 10 bases spanning the gap. The full variable domain, in which reference TRBV7-9 and TRBJ2-3 provide the parts outside the CDR3, is DTGVSQNPRHKITKRGQNVTFRCDPISEHNRLYWYRQTLGQGPEFLTYFQNEAQLEKSRLLSDRFSAERPKGSFSTLEIQRTEQGDSAMYLCASSLVRGYTDTQYFGPGTRLTVL.

CDR3 sequence reads: CASSLMGGAGGTQYF. The CDR3 region has the DNA TGTGCCAGCAGCTTAATGGGAGGAGCGGGCGGTACGCAGTATTTT. The chain recombines TRBV7-3 with TRBJ2-3; TRBD2 is a possible D gene (6 bases). Trimming stripped 1 base from V and 8 bases from J, with 16 bases between. Germline V gene lookup returns CDR1 SGHTA and CDR2 FQGTGA. The CDR3 length is 15 residues.

The rearrangement links TRBV20-1 to TRBJ2-3; the D gene could be TRBD1 or TRBD2 (5 bases each). Germline V gives CDR1 DFQATT, CDR2 SNEGSKA (reference sequence). The CDR3 spans 14 residues. V was clipped by 5 bases and J by 2 bases, with 14 bases between them. This chain's CDR3 is CSAGPRGATDTQYF. For the CDR3, the DNA is TGCAGTGCTGGCCCGAGGGGAGCCACAGATACGCAGTATTTT.

This clonotype was detected many times. This rearrangement joins TRBV6-5 to TRBJ1-6; weak D call: TRBD1 (5 bases). V shed 5 bases and J shed 9 bases, with 11 bases lying between them. In germline, CDR1 is MNHEY, CDR2 SVGAGI. The CDR3 covers 13 residues. The CDR3 region has the DNA TGTGCCAGCAGTGGGATAAGGGGTTCACCCCTCCACTTT. The encoded protein is CASSGIRGSPLHF.

The rearrangement links TRBV9 to TRBJ2-5, with a tentative D call TRBD1 (5 bases). The CDR3 spans 14 residues. V gave up 2 bases and J gave up 4 bases, with 12 bases separating them. CDR1 is SGDLS, CDR2 YYNGEE, per germline. The CDR3: CASSVGQGLETQYF. The DNA of the CDR3 is TGTGCCAGCAGCGTTGGGCAGGGCCTAGAGACCCAGTACTTC.

This clonotype has ten or more counts. The CDR3 bases are TGTGCCAGCTCCCTTTCGACAGGGGGCTTGACCGGGGAGCTGTTTTTT. As protein: CASSLSTGGLTGELFF. The V call is TRBV18, the J call TRBJ2-2; TRBD1 aligns across 10 bases. CDR3 length: 16 amino acids. From germline, CDR1 is KGHSH and CDR2 LQKENI. Trimming took 6 bases from V and 5 from J; bases not matched to a gene: 9.

This clonotype was picked up a small number of times. This may arise from a read error, as a much more abundant clone is one base away. This rearrangement joins TRBV7-2 to TRBJ2-1; D is possibly TRBD1 (6 bases). The CDR3 is made up of 15 amino acids. Per germline, CDR1 SGHTA and CDR2 FQGNSA. Trimming left V 8 bases short and J 5 bases short, with 19 bases between. CDR3 residues: CASGSDRGSHNEQFF. The DNA for the CDR3 is TGTGCCAGCGGCTCAGATAGGGGGTCCCACAATGAGCAGTTCTTC.

The chain combines TRBV4-1 with TRBJ2-7, with 11 bases lining up with TRBD2. The CDR3 extends over 14 amino acids. Germline V CDR1 and CDR2: MGHRA, YSYEKL. Unmatched junction bases numbered 4, after V lost 3 bases and J lost 6 bases. The CDR3 DNA reads as TGCGCCAGCAGCCAGGCCGGGACTAGCGGCGAGCAGTACTTC. Translating it yields CASSQAGTSGEQYF.

The chain is built from TRBV6-5 and TRBJ2-1; 8 bases match TRBD2. This CDR3 is built from 15 residues. Trimming at V came to 5 bases and at J to 5 bases, leaving 8 bases not matched to a gene. CDR1 and CDR2 from the germline V gene are MNHEY and SVGAGI. CDR3 residues: CASSHGGGGNNEQFF. CDR3 coding DNA: TGTGCCAGCAGTCACGGGGGGGGTGGCAACAATGAGCAGTTCTTC.

This clonotype was counted ten times or more. The rearrangement joins TRBV20-1 to TRBJ2-1; possibly TRBD1 for D (6 bases). The CDR3 totals 14 residues. Germline lookup yields CDR1 DFQATT and CDR2 SNEGSKA (reference sequence). V was cut by 6 bases and J by 8 bases, with 20 bases left in between. The CDR3 protein is CSALRTKGVYEQFF. The CDR3 DNA is TGCAGTGCCCTTAGGACCAAGGGGGTATATGAGCAGTTCTTC.

The V and J genes are TRBV9 and TRBJ2-7; 10 nucleotides align to TRBD1. The CDR3 has 14 amino acids. From germline, CDR1 is SGDLS and CDR2 YYNGEE. The junction had 7 bases not matched to a gene; V was cut back by 3 bases and J by 7 bases. CDR3 region: CASSESGTGVEQYF. The DNA of the CDR3 is TGTGCCAGCAGCGAGTCGGGGACAGGGGTTGAGCAGTACTTC. Together with reference TRBV9 and TRBJ2-7, the CDR3 gives the full variable domain: DSGVTQTPKHLITATGQRVTLRCSPRSGDLSVYWYQQSLDQGLQFLIQYYNGEERAKGNILERFSAQQFPDLHSELNLSSLELGDSALYFCASSESGTGVEQYFGPGTRLTVT.

This clonotype came up many times. This sequence may be a read error, since a much larger clone differs from it by one base. The V call is TRBV11-2, the J call TRBJ2-7; a weak D match, TRBD2 (6 bases). Germline V lookup: CDR1 SGHAT, CDR2 FQNNGV. The ends were cut back, 5 bases at V and 6 bases at J, with 17 bases in the middle. This CDR3 spans 14 amino acids. The CDR3 DNA reads as TGTGCCAGCAGCCCCCGGGCCAGAGCGGGCGAGCAGTACTTC. Its translation: CASSPRARAGEQYF.

The chain joins TRBV4-1 to TRBJ1-5, with D uncertain. V shed 5 bases and J shed 1 base, with 18 bases lying between them. CDR1 and CDR2 (germline): MGHRA, YSYEKL. The CDR3 contains 17 residues. CDR3: CASSLGVGPSSNQPQHF. The CDR3, as DNA: TGCGCCAGCAGCTTGGGTGTAGGGCCCTCGAGCAATCAGCCCCAGCATTTT.

As to this clonotype: The DNA is omitted, as the CDR3 cannot be located on it reliably, and the CDR3 follows TCRdb's listing. This chain links TRBV7-9 with TRBJ2-2; no DNA check was done on the table's D call, TRBD2. The CDR3 is made up of 23 amino acids, end residues included. Germline-derived CDR1 and CDR2 are SEHNR and FQNEAQ (reference sequence). This chain's CDR3 is CASSLASGFYEQYFGPGTGELFF.

This clonotype was seen many times. The gene calls are TRBV9 and TRBJ2-1; 16 positions match TRBD2. Trimming took 3 bases from V and 4 from J; bases not matched to a gene: 10. The V gene's germline CDR1 is SGDLS and CDR2 YYNGEE. This CDR3 has 19 amino acids. The CDR3 DNA is TGTGCCAGCAGCGCACGAACCGGGACTAGCGGGAGGGGGTACAATGAGCAGTTCTTC. Translated, it gives CASSARTGTSGRGYNEQFF. Full variable domain (rest looked up from reference TRBV9 and TRBJ2-1): DSGVTQTPKHLITATGQRVTLRCSPRSGDLSVYWYQQSLDQGLQFLIQYYNGEERAKGNILERFSAQQFPDLHSELNLSSLELGDSALYFCASSARTGTSGRGYNEQFFGPGTRLTVL.

As concerns this clonotype: A junction end diverges from the germline sequence, so it may reflect a read error. This chain joins TRBV15 and TRBJ1-5; D gene unclear. The CDR3 runs 12 residues. The germline gives CDR1 LNHNV, CDR2 YYDKDF (reference sequence). The CDR3 region has the DNA TGCGCCACCAGCAGAGAAGATGGGGCCCAGCATTTT. Amino acids: CATSREDGAQHF.